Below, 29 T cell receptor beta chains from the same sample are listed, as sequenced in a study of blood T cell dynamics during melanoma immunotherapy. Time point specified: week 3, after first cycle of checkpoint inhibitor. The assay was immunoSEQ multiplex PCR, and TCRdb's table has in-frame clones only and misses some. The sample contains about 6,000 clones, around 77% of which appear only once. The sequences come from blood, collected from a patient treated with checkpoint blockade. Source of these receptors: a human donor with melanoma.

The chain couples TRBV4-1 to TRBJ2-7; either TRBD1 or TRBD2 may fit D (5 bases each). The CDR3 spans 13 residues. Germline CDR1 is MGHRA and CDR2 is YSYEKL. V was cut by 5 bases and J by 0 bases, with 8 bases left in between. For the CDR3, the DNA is TGCGCCAGCAGCTGGGGGACCTCCTACGAGCAGTACTTC. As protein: CASSWGTSYEQYF.

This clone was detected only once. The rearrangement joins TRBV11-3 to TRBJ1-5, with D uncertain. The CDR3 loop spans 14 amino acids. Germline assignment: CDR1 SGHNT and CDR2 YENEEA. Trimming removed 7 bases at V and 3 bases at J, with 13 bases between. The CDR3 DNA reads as TGTGCCAGCACCCCGAGGGAGTTCAATCAGCCCCAGCATTTT. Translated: CASTPREFNQPQHF. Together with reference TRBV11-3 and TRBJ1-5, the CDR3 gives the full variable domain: EAGVVQSPRYKIIEKKQPVAFWCNPISGHNTLYWYLQNLGQGPELLIRYENEEAVDDSQLPKDRFSAERLKGVDSTLKIQPAELGDSAVYLCASTPREFNQPQHFGDGTRLSIL.

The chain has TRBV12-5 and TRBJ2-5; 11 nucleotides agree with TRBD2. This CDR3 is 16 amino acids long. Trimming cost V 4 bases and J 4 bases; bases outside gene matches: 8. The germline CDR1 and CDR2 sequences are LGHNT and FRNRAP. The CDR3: CASGSQVAGGLETQYF. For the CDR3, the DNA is TGTGCTAGTGGTTCTCAAGTAGCGGGAGGGCTAGAGACCCAGTACTTC.

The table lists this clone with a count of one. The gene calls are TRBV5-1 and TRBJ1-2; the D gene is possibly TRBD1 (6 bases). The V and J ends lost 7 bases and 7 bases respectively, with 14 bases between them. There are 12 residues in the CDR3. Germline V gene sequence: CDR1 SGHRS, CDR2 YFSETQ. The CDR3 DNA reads TGCGCCAGCGGGTCCGGGACAAGTGGCTACACCTTC. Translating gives CASGSGTSGYTF.

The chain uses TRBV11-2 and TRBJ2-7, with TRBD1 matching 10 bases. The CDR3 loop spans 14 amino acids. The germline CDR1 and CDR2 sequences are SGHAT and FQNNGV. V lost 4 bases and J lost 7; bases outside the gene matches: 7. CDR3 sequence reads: CASSSTGGKGEQYF. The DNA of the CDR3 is TGTGCCAGCAGCTCGACAGGGGGCAAGGGGGAGCAGTACTTC.

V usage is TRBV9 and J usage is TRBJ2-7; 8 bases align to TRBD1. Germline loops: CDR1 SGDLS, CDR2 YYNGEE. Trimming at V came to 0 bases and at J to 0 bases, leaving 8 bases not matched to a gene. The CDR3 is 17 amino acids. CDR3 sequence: CASSVEEGTGSSYEQYF. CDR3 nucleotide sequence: TGTGCCAGCAGCGTAGAGGAGGGGACAGGAAGCTCCTACGAGCAGTACTTC.

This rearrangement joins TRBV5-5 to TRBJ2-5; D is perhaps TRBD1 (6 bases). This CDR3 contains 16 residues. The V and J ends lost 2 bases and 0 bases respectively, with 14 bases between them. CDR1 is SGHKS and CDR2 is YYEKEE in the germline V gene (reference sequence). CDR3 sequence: CASSFRTATYQETQYF. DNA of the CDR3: TGTGCCAGCAGCTTTCGGACAGCCACGTACCAAGAGACCCAGTACTTC.

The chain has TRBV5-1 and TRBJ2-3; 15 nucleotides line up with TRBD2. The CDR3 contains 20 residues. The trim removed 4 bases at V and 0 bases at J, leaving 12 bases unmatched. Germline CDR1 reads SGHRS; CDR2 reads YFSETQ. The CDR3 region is CASSLGLAGGLGSSTDTQYF. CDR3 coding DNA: TGCGCCAGCAGCCTCGGACTAGCGGGGGGGTTGGGCTCTAGCACAGATACGCAGTATTTT. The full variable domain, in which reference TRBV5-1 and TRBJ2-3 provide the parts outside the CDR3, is KAGVTQTPRYLIKTRGQQVTLSCSPISGHRSVSWYQQTPGQGLQFLFEYFSETQRNKGNFPGRFSGRQFSNSRSEMNVSTLELGDSALYLCASSLGLAGGLGSSTDTQYFGPGTRLTVL.

CDR3 nucleotides: TGTGCCAGCAGCCCACCGGGACGCTTGAACACTGAAGCTTTCTTT. This translates into CASSPPGRLNTEAFF. This chain uses TRBV6-6 with TRBJ1-1, with D possibly TRBD1 on 5 matching bases. Deletions cut 6 bases from V and 0 bases from J, with 14 bases between. CDR1 MNHNY and CDR2 SVGAGI come from the germline V gene (reference sequence). The CDR3 contains 15 residues.

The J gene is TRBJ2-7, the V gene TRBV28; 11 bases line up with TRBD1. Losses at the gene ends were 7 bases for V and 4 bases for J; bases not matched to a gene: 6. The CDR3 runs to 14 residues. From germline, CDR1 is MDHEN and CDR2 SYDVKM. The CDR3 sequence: CASTLGDRGYEQYF. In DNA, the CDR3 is TGTGCCAGCACCCTGGGGGACAGGGGGTACGAGCAGTACTTC. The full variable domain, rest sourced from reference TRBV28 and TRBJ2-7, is DVKVTQSSRYLVKRTGEKVFLECVQDMDHENMFWYRQDPGLGLRLIYFSYDVKMKEKGDIPEGYSVSREKKERFSLILESASTNQTSMYLCASTLGDRGYEQYFGPGTRLTVT.

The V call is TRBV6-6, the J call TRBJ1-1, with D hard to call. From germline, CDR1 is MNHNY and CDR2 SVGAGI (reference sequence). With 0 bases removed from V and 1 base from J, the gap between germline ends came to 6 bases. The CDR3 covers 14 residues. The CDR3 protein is CASSYSIENTEAFF. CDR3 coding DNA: TGTGCCAGCAGTTACTCAATTGAGAACACTGAAGCTTTCTTT.

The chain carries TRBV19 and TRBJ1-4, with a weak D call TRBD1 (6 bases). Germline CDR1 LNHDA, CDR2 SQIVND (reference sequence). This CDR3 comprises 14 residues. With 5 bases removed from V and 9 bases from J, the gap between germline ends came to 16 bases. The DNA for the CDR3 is TGTGCCAGTAGTTCAGGACAGAATTGGCAAAAACTGTTTTTT. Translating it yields CASSSGQNWQKLFF.

CDR3 nucleotides: TGTGCCAGCAGCCTGACTCCTAGCTCCTACAATGAGCAGTTCTTC. Translating it yields CASSLTPSSYNEQFF. The chain employs TRBV7-8 and TRBJ2-1, with unresolved D. CDR1 and CDR2 from the germline V gene are SGHVS and FQNEAQ. V was cut by 5 bases and J by 0 bases, with 11 bases left in between. The CDR3 has 15 amino acids.

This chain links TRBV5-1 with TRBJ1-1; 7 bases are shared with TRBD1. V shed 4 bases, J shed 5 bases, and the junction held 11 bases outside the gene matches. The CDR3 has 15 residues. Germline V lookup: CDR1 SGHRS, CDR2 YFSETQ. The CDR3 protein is CASSATTGLGTEAFF. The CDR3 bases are TGCGCCAGCAGCGCGACGACAGGGCTGGGGACTGAAGCTTTCTTT.

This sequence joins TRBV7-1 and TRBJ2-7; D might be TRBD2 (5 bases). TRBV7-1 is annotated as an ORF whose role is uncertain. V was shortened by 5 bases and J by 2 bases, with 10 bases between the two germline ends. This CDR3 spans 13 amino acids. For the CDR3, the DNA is TGTGCCAGCAGCCTACCCGGGGCCTACGAGCAGTACTTC. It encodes CASSLPGAYEQYF.

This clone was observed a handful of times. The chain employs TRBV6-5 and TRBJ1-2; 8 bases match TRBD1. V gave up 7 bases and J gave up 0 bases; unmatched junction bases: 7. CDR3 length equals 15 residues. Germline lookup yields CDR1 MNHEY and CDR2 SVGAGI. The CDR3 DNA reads TGTGCCAGCAATCCCGGACAGGGCCCTAACTATGGCTACACCTTC. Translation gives CASNPGQGPNYGYTF.

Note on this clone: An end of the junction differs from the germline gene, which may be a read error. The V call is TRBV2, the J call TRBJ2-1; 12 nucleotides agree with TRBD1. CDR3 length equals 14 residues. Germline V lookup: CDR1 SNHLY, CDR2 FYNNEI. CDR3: CASSTRDRGREQFF. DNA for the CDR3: TGTGCCAGCAGTACCCGGGACAGGGGGCGTGAGCAATTCTTC. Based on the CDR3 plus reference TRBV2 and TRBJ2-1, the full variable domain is EPEVTQTPSHQVTQMGQEVILRCVPISNHLYFYWYRQILGQKVEFLVSFYNNEISEKSEIFDDQFSVERPDGSNFTLKIRSTKLEDSAMYFCASSTRDRGREQFFGPGTRLTVL.

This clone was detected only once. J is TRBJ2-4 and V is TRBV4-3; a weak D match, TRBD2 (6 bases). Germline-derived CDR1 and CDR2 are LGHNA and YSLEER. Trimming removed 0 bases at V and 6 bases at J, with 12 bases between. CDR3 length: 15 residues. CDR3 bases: TGCGCCAGCAGCCAAGAACAACTCGGGAGAAACATTCAGTACTTC. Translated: CASSQEQLGRNIQYF.

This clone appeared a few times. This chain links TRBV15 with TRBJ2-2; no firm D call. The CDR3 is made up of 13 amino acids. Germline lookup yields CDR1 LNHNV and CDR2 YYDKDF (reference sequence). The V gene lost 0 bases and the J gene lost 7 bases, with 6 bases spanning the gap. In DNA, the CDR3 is TGTGCCACCAGCAGAGAGCGGCGCGGGGAGCTGTTTTTT. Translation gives CATSRERRGELFF.

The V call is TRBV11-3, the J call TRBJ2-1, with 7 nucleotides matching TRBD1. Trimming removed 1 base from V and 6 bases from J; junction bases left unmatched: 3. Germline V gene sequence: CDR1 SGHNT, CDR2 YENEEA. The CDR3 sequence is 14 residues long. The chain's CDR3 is CASSLGQGFNEQFF. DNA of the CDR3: TGTGCCAGCAGCTTAGGACAGGGTTTCAATGAGCAGTTCTTC.

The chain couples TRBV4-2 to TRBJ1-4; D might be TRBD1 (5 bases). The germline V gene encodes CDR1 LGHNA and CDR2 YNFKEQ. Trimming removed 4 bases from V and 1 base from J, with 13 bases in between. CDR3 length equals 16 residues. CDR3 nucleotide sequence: TGTGCCAGCAGCCCCCGCGGTGGGGGAACTAATGAAAAACTGTTTTTT. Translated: CASSPRGGGTNEKLFF.

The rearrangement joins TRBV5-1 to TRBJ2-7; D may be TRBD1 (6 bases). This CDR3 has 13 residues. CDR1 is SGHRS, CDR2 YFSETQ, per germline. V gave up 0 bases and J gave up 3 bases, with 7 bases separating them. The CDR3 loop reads CASSLVQGYEQYF. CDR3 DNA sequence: TGCGCCAGCAGCTTGGTACAGGGCTACGAGCAGTACTTC.

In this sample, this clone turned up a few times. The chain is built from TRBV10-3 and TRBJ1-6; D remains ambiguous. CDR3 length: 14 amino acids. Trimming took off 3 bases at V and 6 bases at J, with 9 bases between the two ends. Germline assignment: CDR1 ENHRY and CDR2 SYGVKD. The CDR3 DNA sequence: TGTGCCATCAGTGATTTGGCTTTTAATTCACCCCTCCACTTT. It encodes CAISDLAFNSPLHF.

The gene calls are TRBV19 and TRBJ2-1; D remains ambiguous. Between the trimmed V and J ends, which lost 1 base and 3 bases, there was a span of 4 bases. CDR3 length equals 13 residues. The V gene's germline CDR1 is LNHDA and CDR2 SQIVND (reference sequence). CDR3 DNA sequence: TGTGCCAGTAGTATAGGTGGCTACAATGAGCAGTTCTTC. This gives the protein CASSIGGYNEQFF. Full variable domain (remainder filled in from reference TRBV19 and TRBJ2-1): DGGITQSPKYLFRKEGQNVTLSCEQNLNHDAMYWYRQDPGQGLRLIYYSQIVNDFQKGDIAEGYSVSREKKESFPLTVTSAQKNPTAFYLCASSIGGYNEQFFGPGTRLTVL.

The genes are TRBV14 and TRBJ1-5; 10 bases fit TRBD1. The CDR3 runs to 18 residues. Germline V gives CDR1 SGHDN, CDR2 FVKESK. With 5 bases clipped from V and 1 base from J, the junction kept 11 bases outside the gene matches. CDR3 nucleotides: TGTGCCAGCAGCAAGACAGGGGGCCTGAGAGTAAGCAATCAGCCCCAGCATTTT. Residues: CASSKTGGLRVSNQPQHF.

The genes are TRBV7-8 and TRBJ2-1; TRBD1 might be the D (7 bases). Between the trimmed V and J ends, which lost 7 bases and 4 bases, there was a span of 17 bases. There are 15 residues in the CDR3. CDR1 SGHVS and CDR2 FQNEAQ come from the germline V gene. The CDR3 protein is CASNPGGGLYNEQFF. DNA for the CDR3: TGTGCCAGCAACCCTGGAGGGGGCCTTTACAATGAGCAGTTCTTC.

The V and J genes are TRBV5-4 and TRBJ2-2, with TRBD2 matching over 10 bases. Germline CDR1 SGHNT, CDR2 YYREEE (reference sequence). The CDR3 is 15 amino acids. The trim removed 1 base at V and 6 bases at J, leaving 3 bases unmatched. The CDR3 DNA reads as TGTGCCAGCAGCTTGCCTAGCGGGGGTCCCGGGGAGCTGTTTTTT. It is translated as CASSLPSGGPGELFF. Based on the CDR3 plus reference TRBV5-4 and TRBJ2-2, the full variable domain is ETGVTQSPTHLIKTRGQQVTLRCSSQSGHNTVSWYQQALGQGPQFIFQYYREEENGRGNFPPRFSGLQFPNYSSELNVNALELDDSALYLCASSLPSGGPGELFFGEGSRLTVL.

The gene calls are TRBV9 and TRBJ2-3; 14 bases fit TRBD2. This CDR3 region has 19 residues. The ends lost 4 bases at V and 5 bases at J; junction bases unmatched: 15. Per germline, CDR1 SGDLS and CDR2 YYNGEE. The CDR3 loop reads CASSKGLAGARLGIDTQYF. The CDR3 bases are TGTGCCAGCAGCAAGGGACTAGCGGGGGCACGCCTGGGGATAGATACGCAGTATTTT.

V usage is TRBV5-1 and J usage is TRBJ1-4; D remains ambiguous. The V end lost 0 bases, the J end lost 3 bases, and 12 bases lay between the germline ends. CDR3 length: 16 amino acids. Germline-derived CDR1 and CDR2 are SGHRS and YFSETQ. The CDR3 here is CASSLAPGRANEKLFF. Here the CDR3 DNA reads TGCGCCAGCAGCTTGGCCCCCGGAAGGGCTAATGAAAAACTGTTTTTT.